This TCR beta chain came from a study of OX40 agonist ivuxolimab in advanced cancers. The overall study: Ivuxolimab, an antibody acting as an agonist of OX40 (CD134), was used to treat patients. Study results and limitations: Certain nonresponders additionally had low normalized T-cell clonal expansion.

About this clone itself: The antigen is not known.

Samples of blood were obtained at baseline, on cycle 4 day 1, and on cycle 7 day 1. TCRdb keeps only in-frame clones here, not all; method: immunoSEQ multiplex PCR. The table includes approximately 64,000 clones, around four fifths detected once. V lost 6 bases and J 3 bases, leaving 12 bases between the germline ends. Per the germline V gene, CDR1 is LNHDA and CDR2 is SQIVND (reference sequence). The CDR3 loop spans 13 amino acids. J is TRBJ2-7 and V is TRBV19; possible D gene TRBD1, 6 bases. The receptor was isolated from an adult with an advanced solid tumor such as melanoma, head and neck, liver or kidney cancer. The specimen was CD4+ or CD8+ T cells sorted from blood, collected in a trial of the OX40 agonist ivuxolimab. The CDR3 sequence: CASSLRGNYEQYF. DNA of the CDR3: TGTGCCAGTAGCCTCAGGGGAAACTACGAGCAGTACTTC.